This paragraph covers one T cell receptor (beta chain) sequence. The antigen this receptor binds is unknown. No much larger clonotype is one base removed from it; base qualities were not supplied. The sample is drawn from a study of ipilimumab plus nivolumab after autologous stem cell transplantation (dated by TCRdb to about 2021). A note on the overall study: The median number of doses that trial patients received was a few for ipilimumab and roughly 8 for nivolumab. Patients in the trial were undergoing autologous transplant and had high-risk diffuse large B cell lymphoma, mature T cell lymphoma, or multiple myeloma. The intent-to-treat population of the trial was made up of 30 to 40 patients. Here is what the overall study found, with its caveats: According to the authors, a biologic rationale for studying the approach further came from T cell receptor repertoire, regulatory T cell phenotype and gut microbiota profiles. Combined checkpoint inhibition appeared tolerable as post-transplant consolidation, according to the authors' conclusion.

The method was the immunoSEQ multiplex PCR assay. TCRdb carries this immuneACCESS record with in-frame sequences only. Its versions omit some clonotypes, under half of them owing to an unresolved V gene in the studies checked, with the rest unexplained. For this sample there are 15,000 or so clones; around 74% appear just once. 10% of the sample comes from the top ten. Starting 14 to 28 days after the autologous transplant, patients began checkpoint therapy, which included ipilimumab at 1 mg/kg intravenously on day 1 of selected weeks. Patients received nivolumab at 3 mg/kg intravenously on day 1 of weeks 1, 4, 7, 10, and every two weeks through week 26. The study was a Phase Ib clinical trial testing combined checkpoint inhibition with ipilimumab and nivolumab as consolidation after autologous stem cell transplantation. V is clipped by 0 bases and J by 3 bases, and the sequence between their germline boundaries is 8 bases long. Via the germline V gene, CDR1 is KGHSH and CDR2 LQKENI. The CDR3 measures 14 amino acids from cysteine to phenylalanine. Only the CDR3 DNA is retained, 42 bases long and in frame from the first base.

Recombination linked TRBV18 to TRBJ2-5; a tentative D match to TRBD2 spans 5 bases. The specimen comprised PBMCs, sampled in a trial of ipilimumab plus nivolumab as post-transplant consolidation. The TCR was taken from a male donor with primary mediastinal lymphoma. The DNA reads TGTGCCAGCTCACCACCAATGCGGGAAGAGACCCAGTACTTC. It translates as CASSPPMREETQYF.